This T cell receptor beta chain was obtained from a study of blood T cell repertoires in COVID-19. Germline CDR1 MGHRA, CDR2 YSYEKL. The CDR3 is 14 residues long. V gave up 2 bases and J gave up 4 bases, with 10 bases separating them. Study processing details: Amplification from reference gene primers served as the basis for estimated nucleated cell counts. Sequencing used immunoSEQ multiplex PCR; TCRdb keeps in-frame clones, though not all of them. Clone size and V and J calls were adopted from that table, with D and trimming inferred from the DNA. The sample yields about 360,000 clones, around 87% seen once.

This TCR was recovered from a man in his thirties or forties who had recovered from COVID-19. The chain combines TRBV4-1 with TRBJ2-3; tentative D call: TRBD1 (5 bases). The sample comprised PBMCs or T cells enriched from blood (not recorded which). Written as DNA, the CDR3 is TGCGCCAGCAGCCAATACGACAGACCAGATACGCAGTATTTT. Encoded protein: CASSQYDRPDTQYF.